Listed below are T cell receptor beta chains from one sample, sequenced in a study of T cell repertoires in cytomegalovirus infection. These receptors' targets are unknown. TCRdb called the reads again in MiXCR, with one record for every CDR3 protein. Of almost 90,000 distinct CDR3 sequences in the sample, approximately 30% are singletons; the top ten hold 71%. The starting material was CD8+ T cells from cultured PBMCs, obtained from culture after CMV antigen stimulation. The receptors stem from a human donor in good health (CMV status not recorded). Some clones in this sample may be carry-over from other donors' samples. Both conserved end residues are part of each CDR3. The D gene is left open where the match is weak. Expanded clones are given a class, and other clones once, few, many or no size at all.

J gene,clone size,V gene,D gene,CDR3 DNA,CDR3 protein
TRBJ1-4,.,TRBV5-4,.,TGTGCCAGCAGCTTAAAGGGAGGTGAAAAACTGTTTTTT,CASSLKGGEKLFF
TRBJ1-2,few,TRBV12-3/TRBV12-4,.,TGTGCCAGCAGACTAGGGGACAAGGGCGTCGGCTACACCTTC,CASRLGDKGVGYTF
TRBJ1-4,few,TRBV6-5,.,TGTGCCAGCAGTTACTCGTCTTCGGGACTAGGTGAAAAACTGTTTTTT,CASSYSSSGLGEKLFF
TRBJ2-7,.,TRBV6-5,.,TGTGCCAGCAGGGGACCCGGGGCTACCTACGAGCAGTACTTC,CASRGPGATYEQYF
TRBJ1-6,once,TRBV7-9,TRBD1,TGTGCCAGCAGCTTAGGGACAGGCGTCACCCTCCACTTT,CASSLGTGVTLHF
TRBJ2-1,many,TRBV6-5,TRBD2,TGTGCCAGCAGCCAGGGACTAGCGGGGGGAAAGAATGAGCAGTTCTTC,CASSQGLAGGKNEQFF
TRBJ1-2,.,TRBV4-1,.,TGCGCCAGCAGCTGGGGGGAGGGGTCCTATGGCTACACCTTC,CASSWGEGSYGYTF
TRBJ2-1,.,TRBV4-2,TRBD2,TGTGCCAGCAGCCAAGAACCGGGACTAGCAAATGAGCAGTTCTTC,CASSQEPGLANEQFF
TRBJ1-5,.,TRBV6-2/TRBV6-3,.,TGTGCCAGCACCCACAGGGTCCTAGGCAATCAGCCCCAGCATTTT,CASTHRVLGNQPQHF
TRBJ2-7,few,TRBV20-1,.,TGCAGTGCTAGGGACCCAGGCTCCTACGAGCAGTACTTC,CSARDPGSYEQYF
TRBJ2-2,.,TRBV28,.,TGTGCCTCCCGGTGGGGGGAATCGACCGGGGAGCTGTTTTTT,CASRWGESTGELFF
TRBJ1-1,.,TRBV10-3,.,TGTGCCATCAGTGACGGGACGGCGAACACTGAAGCTTTCTTT,CAISDGTANTEAFF
TRBJ1-5,.,TRBV7-6,.,TGTGCCAGCTCTGATTTCACGTGGGATCAGCCCCAGCATTTT,CASSDFTWDQPQHF
TRBJ2-7,.,TRBV6-1,.,TGTGCCAGCAGTGAAAACAGGCTCTACGAGCAGTACTTC,CASSENRLYEQYF
TRBJ1-6,many,TRBV7-6,.,TGTGCCAGCAGCCGAGAGGCTGGGTTGCGCCTAATTTCACCCCTCCACTTT,CASSREAGLRLISPLHF
TRBJ1-5,.,TRBV5-5,TRBD1,TGTGCCAGCAGCCTCTCACAGGGGAATCAGCATTTT,CASSLSQGNQHF
TRBJ2-3,many,TRBV4-1,.,TGCGCCAGCAGCCAAGATGGAGAGGGTGCGAACACAGATACGCAGTATTTT,CASSQDGEGANTDTQYF
TRBJ1-5,few,TRBV6-1,.,TGTGCCAGCACGACAGGAAATCAGCCCCAGCATTTT,CASTTGNQPQHF
TRBJ2-3,.,TRBV24-1,.,TGTGCCACCAGTGGGGACTTTCAGACTAGCACAGATACGCAGTATTTT,CATSGDFQTSTDTQYF
TRBJ2-5,few,TRBV20-1,TRBD1,TGCAGTGCAACTGACAGGGGGTTACAAGAGACCCAGTACTTC,CSATDRGLQETQYF
TRBJ2-1,.,TRBV19,.,TGTGCCAGTAGTCTGGTTCACATCGACTACAATGAGCAGTTCTTC,CASSLVHIDYNEQFF
TRBJ2-6,few,TRBV6-1,.,TGTGCCAGCAGTGAAGAGGTCGGCTTTAGCTCTGGGGCCAACGTCCTGACTTTC,CASSEEVGFSSGANVLTF
TRBJ2-5,once,TRBV12-3/TRBV12-4,TRBD1,TGTGCCAGCAGTTGGACAGGGGGCGAAGGGACCCAGTACTTC,CASSWTGGEGTQYF
TRBJ1-6,.,TRBV2,.,TGTGCCAGCAGACAGGGAAGGGATTCACCCCTCCACTTT,CASRQGRDSPLHF
TRBJ2-5,.,TRBV12-3/TRBV12-4,.,TGTGCCAGCACCCCTGGACAGTCCGCGTCCCAGTACTTC,CASTPGQSASQYF
TRBJ2-3,once,TRBV5-1,.,TGCGCCAGCAGCCGGTTGTCCTCAGATACGCAGTATTTT,CASSRLSSDTQYF
TRBJ2-4,many,TRBV12-3/TRBV12-4,.,TGTGCCAGCAGTTTTGCGGGGCAGGCCAAAAACATTCAGTACTTC,CASSFAGQAKNIQYF
TRBJ1-1,.,TRBV2,.,TGTGCCAGCAGTGAAAACCCGTCTTATAAGGCTTTCTTT,CASSENPSYKAFF
TRBJ1-2,once,TRBV28,TRBD1,TGTGCCAGCAGTTCCCCGGGACAGGGGGCAATGGCTAACTATGGCTACACCTTC,CASSSPGQGAMANYGYTF
TRBJ1-4,few,TRBV7-2,.,TGTGCCAGCAGCTTAGAGGCTAATGAAAAACTGTTTTTT,CASSLEANEKLFF
TRBJ2-1,many,TRBV7-9,.,TGTGCCAGCAGCTACGACAGCTACGACAATGAGCAGTTCTTC,CASSYDSYDNEQFF
TRBJ2-7,few,TRBV27,.,TGTGCCAGCAGTTTAAACAGGGACGAGCAGTACTTC,CASSLNRDEQYF
TRBJ2-2,.,TRBV24-1,TRBD2,TGTGCCACCAGTGATTTCGGCGGCCGGGGGGGGGTGATAAACACCGGGGAGCTGTTTTTT,CATSDFGGRGGVINTGELFF
TRBJ2-5,.,TRBV6-1,.,TGTGCCAGCAGTGAAGCGTGGGACGGACAAGAGACCCAGTACTTC,CASSEAWDGQETQYF
TRBJ2-6,many,TRBV5-4,.,TGTGCCAGCAGCTTGGGGTCTACGGGGGGCCGGGCTGGGGCCAACGTCCTGACTTTC,CASSLGSTGGRAGANVLTF
TRBJ1-2,many,TRBV12-3/TRBV12-4,TRBD1,TGTGCCAGCAGTCTCTCCGCAGGGGGGAACTATGGCTACACCTTC,CASSLSAGGNYGYTF
TRBJ2-7,many,TRBV28,.,TGTGCCAGCAGCTGGGGGACATCCTCCTACGAGCAGTACTTC,CASSWGTSSYEQYF